This TCR beta chain was sequenced for a study of shared clonotypes between healthy human individuals. The authors split each subset's genomic DNA evenly across several immunoSEQ plates. The method was immunoSEQ multiplex PCR; TCRdb's version includes in-frame clones alone and lacks a portion of them. Of about 820,000 clones in the sample, about 92% were seen once. The CDR3 totals 14 residues. Looked up from germline, CDR1 is SGDLS and CDR2 is YYNGEE. Trimming pared 3 bases from V and 5 bases from J, leaving 11 bases between. This clone was counted a few times. Its target is unknown. Study-wide results and caveats: Naive subsets, compared against memory subsets, generally had larger estimated richness values. Compared with clonotypes that all four donors shared, non-shared clonotypes had lower generation probabilities.

CD45RO-negative cells were positively selected for CCR7, leaving out terminally differentiated effector memory CD45RA+ cells. The sequence was collected from a man under 40 in good health. The sequenced material came from naive CD8+ T cells sorted from blood. The chain joins TRBV9 to TRBJ2-2; possibly TRBD2 for D (5 bases). The chain's CDR3 is CASSAGTGTGELFF. In DNA form, the CDR3 reads TGTGCCAGCAGCGCCGGAACGGGAACCGGGGAGCTGTTTTTT. The variable domain in full, with the rest retrieved from reference TRBV9 and TRBJ2-2, is DSGVTQTPKHLITATGQRVTLRCSPRSGDLSVYWYQQSLDQGLQFLIQYYNGEERAKGNILERFSAQQFPDLHSELNLSSLELGDSALYFCASSAGTGTGELFFGEGSRLTVL.